This T cell receptor beta chain came from a study of blood T cell repertoires in COVID-19. As for the study in general: Nucleic acid was either cDNA or gDNA, and it came from T cells, B-cell-depleted T cells, or PBMCs.

TCRdb keeps only in-frame clones here, not all; method: immunoSEQ multiplex PCR. The repertoire has 220,000 or so clones, around 90% of them found once; the top ten carry roughly 16%. The CDR3 spans 16 residues. Germline CDR1 is LGHDT and CDR2 is YNNKEL (reference sequence). V shed 0 bases and J shed 0 bases, with 12 bases lying between them. The sample comprised PBMCs or T cells enriched from blood (not recorded which). V usage is TRBV3-1 (or the pseudogene TRBV3-2) and J usage is TRBJ2-7; D possibly corresponds to TRBD2 (6 bases). This clonotype was obtained from a man younger than 40 who had been exposed to COVID-19. CDR3 in DNA: TGTGCCAGCAGCCAAGATCGGCGGGGCCTCTCCTACGAGCAGTACTTC. This codes for CASSQDRRGLSYEQYF.